Sequencing of this T cell receptor beta chain was carried out in a study of CD8+ T cells in alopecia areata. Overall study context: A 6-month off-drug phase came after tofacitinib, which had lasted 6 to 18 months.

The treatment is: oral pan-JAK inhibitor, 5-10 mg twice daily. Once RNA had been extracted, it was reverse transcribed into cDNA to act as the sequencing template. Only in-frame clones appear in the TCRdb table, and some are missing; sequencing was by immunoSEQ multiplex PCR. The sample contains 200,000 or so clones, roughly 64% of which appear only once. Per germline, CDR1 SGHTA and CDR2 FQGNSA. The CDR3 extends over 15 amino acids. Trimming left V 1 base short and J 6 bases short, with 12 bases between. This chain joins TRBV7-2 and TRBJ1-4; possibly TRBD1 for D (5 bases). This clonotype was sampled from a human donor with alopecia areata. Sample: CD4+ T cells sorted from blood, taken at week 24, from a patient treated with tofacitinib. For the CDR3, the DNA is TGTGCCAGCAGCTTAGGAGGCAGGGTGGATGAAAAACTGTTTTTT. Its protein product is CASSLGGRVDEKLFF.